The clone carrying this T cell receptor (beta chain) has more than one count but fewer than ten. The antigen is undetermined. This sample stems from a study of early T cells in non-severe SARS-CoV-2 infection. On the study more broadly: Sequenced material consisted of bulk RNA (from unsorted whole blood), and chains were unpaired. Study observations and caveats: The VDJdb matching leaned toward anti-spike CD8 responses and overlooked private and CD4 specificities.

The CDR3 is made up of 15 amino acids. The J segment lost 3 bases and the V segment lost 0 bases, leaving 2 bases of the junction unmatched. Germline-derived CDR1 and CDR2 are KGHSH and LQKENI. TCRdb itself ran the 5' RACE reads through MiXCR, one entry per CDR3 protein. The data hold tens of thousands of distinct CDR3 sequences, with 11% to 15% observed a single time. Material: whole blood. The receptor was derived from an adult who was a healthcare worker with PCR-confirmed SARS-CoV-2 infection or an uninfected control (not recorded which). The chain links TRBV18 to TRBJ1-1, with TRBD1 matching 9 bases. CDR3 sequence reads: CASSPPGQGDTEAFF. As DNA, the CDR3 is TGTGCCAGCTCACCACCGGGACAGGGAGACACTGAAGCTTTCTTT.